This T cell receptor (beta chain) emerged from a study of brain T cells in children with intractable seizures. Whole-study results and caveats: Pre- and post-surgery blood differed in depth, so pre-surgery absences may be undersampling.

The table came from immunoSEQ multiplex PCR; TCRdb's copy has only in-frame clones and leaves some out. The sample consists of 78,000 or so clones, around 91% of them appearing once. This CDR3 is built from 13 residues. The V end was cut by 8 bases, the J end by 5 bases, with 13 bases between. Germline assignment: CDR1 MDHEN and CDR2 SYDVKM. Surgery cases with the highest brain T cell transcript signatures were chosen for sequencing. At least one anti-epileptic drug was given before surgery. Regarding this clone: The antigen is unknown.

The chain employs TRBV28 and TRBJ1-5; D perhaps matches TRBD1 (5 bases). The sequenced sample was peripheral blood, obtained at surgery. This receptor was identified in a girl aged 2-10 years with Rasmussen encephalitis and intractable seizures. CDR3 nucleotide sequence: TGTGCCAGCGGGGGTTCGGTCGATCAGCCCCAGCATTTT. As protein: CASGGSVDQPQHF.